These 32 T cell receptor beta chains came from one sample sequenced in a study of blood T cell repertoires in COVID-19. Repertoires were generated with immunoSEQ multiplex PCR, while TCRdb's copy carries only in-frame clones and drops some. Counted here are about 140,000 clones, roughly 85% occurring once; the ten biggest clones make up over 2.5%. Sequenced input: PBMCs or T cells enriched from blood (not recorded which). The receptors here all came from a woman aged 50 to 60 who had recovered from COVID-19.

As for this clone: The identical CDR3 is also encoded by other nucleotide sequences in the sample. This sequence joins TRBV28 and TRBJ1-2; no firm D call. Trimming removed 5 bases at V and 0 bases at J, with 7 bases between. Germline CDR1 and CDR2: MDHEN and SYDVKM. The CDR3 is 13 residues long. CDR3: CASSPGANYGYTF. The CDR3 bases are TGTGCCAGCAGTCCCGGGGCTAACTATGGCTACACCTTC.

The V and J genes are TRBV21-1 and TRBJ1-3; the DNA was not compared with TRBD1, the D call given in the table. TRBV21-1 is a pseudogene segment. The CDR3 is 15 residues long. In DNA form, the CDR3 reads TGTGCCAGCAGGGACAGGGGAGAGGTTGGAAACACCATATATTTT. Translation: CASRDRGEVGNTIYF.

The genes are TRBV13 and TRBJ2-7; 9 nucleotides agree with TRBD1. Unmatched junction bases numbered 2, after V lost 4 bases and J lost 4 bases. From germline, CDR1 is PRHDT and CDR2 FYEKMQ (reference sequence). CDR3 size: 13 residues. CDR3: CASSSGQGYEQYF. Here the CDR3 DNA reads TGTGCCAGCAGCTCTGGACAGGGGTACGAGCAGTACTTC.

This clone has a handful of counts. The chain is built from TRBV9 and TRBJ2-3, with D perhaps matching TRBD1 (6 bases). The CDR3 covers 15 residues. Germline V gene sequence: CDR1 SGDLS, CDR2 YYNGEE. V was clipped by 4 bases and J by 1 base, with 13 bases between them. CDR3: CASSIRGYRTDTQYF. DNA of the CDR3: TGTGCCAGCAGCATCAGGGGCTATCGCACAGATACGCAGTATTTT.

The V call is TRBV19, the J call TRBJ1-4, with 7 bases identical to TRBD1. Trimming at V came to 4 bases and at J to 8 bases, leaving 4 bases not matched to a gene. The CDR3 is 13 amino acids. Germline V gives CDR1 LNHDA, CDR2 SQIVND (reference sequence). CDR3 sequence reads: CASSRGTEEKLFF. The CDR3 DNA reads TGTGCCAGTAGTAGAGGGACAGAAGAAAAACTGTTTTTT.

As to this clone: One end of the junction is discordant with germline, which a read error may explain. The chain recombines TRBV10-3 with TRBJ2-7; TRBD2 matches at 7 bases. This CDR3 is built from 14 residues. The V gene's germline CDR1 is ENHRY and CDR2 SYGVKD. CDR3 sequence reads: CAISDQTSSHEQYF. DNA for the CDR3: TGTGCCATCAGTGACCAGACTAGCTCCCACGAGCAGTACTTC.

V usage is TRBV27 and J usage is TRBJ2-1, with TRBD2 matching 8 bases. Germline V gives CDR1 MNHEY, CDR2 SMNVEV (reference sequence). V lost 1 base, J lost 3 bases, and 2 bases stayed unmatched. This CDR3 is built from 15 residues. In DNA form, the CDR3 reads TGTGCCAGCAGTTTATGGGGACTAGACTACAATGAGCAGTTCTTC. It translates to CASSLWGLDYNEQFF.

The J gene is TRBJ1-4, the V gene TRBV5-1, with a weak D call TRBD1 (5 bases). The CDR3 length is 12 residues. Germline lookup yields CDR1 SGHRS and CDR2 YFSETQ. V dropped 4 bases and J dropped 8 bases, with 9 bases sitting between them. CDR3 in amino acids: CASSQGAEKLFF. For the CDR3, the DNA is TGCGCCAGCAGCCAGGGTGCAGAAAAACTGTTTTTT.

V is TRBV10-3 and J is TRBJ2-7; unclear D gene. Deletions cut 1 base from V and 6 bases from J, with 7 bases between. The CDR3 loop spans 12 amino acids. In germline, CDR1 is ENHRY, CDR2 SYGVKD. The CDR3 protein is CAISEYAIEQYF. The CDR3 DNA follows: TGTGCCATCAGTGAGTATGCTATCGAGCAGTACTTC.

This clone was seen only a few times. The chain joins TRBV11-3 to TRBJ2-7; TRBD1 agrees at 9 bases. The CDR3 runs 15 residues. Germline V gene data show CDR1 as SGHNT and CDR2 as YENEEA. The ends lost 5 bases at V and 7 bases at J; junction bases unmatched: 12. The CDR3 bases are TGTGCCAGCAGCCCATTTACAGGGGGCTTTGGGGAGCAGTACTTC. This sequence encodes CASSPFTGGFGEQYF.

The chain has TRBV5-1 and TRBJ1-1; no clear D. Per the germline V gene, CDR1 is SGHRS and CDR2 is YFSETQ. CDR3 length equals 11 residues. Trimming left V 0 bases short and J 7 bases short, with 4 bases between. CDR3 residues: CASSLAGEAFF. The CDR3 DNA is TGCGCCAGCAGCTTGGCCGGTGAAGCTTTCTTT.

V gene TRBV19 combines with J gene TRBJ1-5, with 7 positions matching TRBD1. The CDR3 extends over 14 amino acids. Losses at the gene ends were 3 bases for V and 2 bases for J; bases not matched to a gene: 1. Germline lookup yields CDR1 LNHDA and CDR2 SQIVND (reference sequence). The CDR3 coding sequence is TGTGCCAGTAGTATTGACAGGGGCAATCAGCCCCAGCATTTT. Protein: CASSIDRGNQPQHF.

The rearrangement joins TRBV6-5 to TRBJ1-6; D unresolved. V shed 9 bases and J shed 5 bases, with 11 bases lying between them. The CDR3 spans 13 residues. Germline V CDR1 and CDR2: MNHEY, SVGAGI. The CDR3 protein is CASEALDNSPLHF. CDR3 nucleotide sequence: TGTGCCAGTGAGGCCCTAGATAATTCACCCCTCCACTTT.

The chain has TRBV23-1 and TRBJ1-6; 7 bases are a match to TRBD1. TRBV23-1 is identified as an open reading frame with a role that is uncertain. Losses at the gene ends were 0 bases for V and 8 bases for J; bases not matched to a gene: 13. The CDR3 consists of 18 residues. Here the CDR3 DNA reads TGCGCCAGCAGTCAATCGACGCCGGGACAGAATACTTATTCACCCCTCCACTTT. This codes for CASSQSTPGQNTYSPLHF.

The CDR3 reads CASSLGLLTNYGYTF. The CDR3 bases are TGTGCCAGCAGCTTAGGTCTACTTACGAACTATGGCTACACCTTC. This rearrangement joins TRBV7-2 to TRBJ1-2; D call uncertain. CDR1 and CDR2 from the germline V gene are SGHTA and FQGNSA. V gave up 1 base and J gave up 2 bases, with 11 bases separating them. CDR3 length equals 15 residues.

The V gene is TRBV6-1, the J gene TRBJ1-5; D not resolved. Germline V gene lookup returns CDR1 MNHNS and CDR2 SASEGT. V dropped 3 bases and J dropped 4 bases, with 7 bases sitting between them. The CDR3 is 13 residues long. Here the CDR3 reads CASSDLENQPQHF. The DNA of the CDR3 is TGTGCCAGCAGTGATCTAGAGAATCAGCCCCAGCATTTT.

The rearrangement uses TRBV28 and TRBJ1-3, with TRBD1 matching 7 bases. CDR3 length: 14 residues. Per germline, CDR1 MDHEN and CDR2 SYDVKM. V shed 2 bases, J shed 3 bases, and the junction held 1 base outside the gene matches. CDR3 nucleotides: TGTGCCAGCAGTTTAACAGGGGTTGGAAACACCATATATTTT. Its translation: CASSLTGVGNTIYF.

In regard to this clone: Distinct nucleotide sequences in the sample also encode this CDR3. CDR3 DNA sequence: TGTGCCAGCTCACCCCGGGGCTACGAGCAGTACTTC. This codes for CASSPRGYEQYF. This sequence joins TRBV18 and TRBJ2-7; TRBD2 might be the D (5 bases). V lost 3 bases to trimming and J lost 3 bases, with 6 bases between them. The germline V gene has CDR1 KGHSH and CDR2 LQKENI. There are 12 residues in the CDR3.

V gene TRBV10-2 combines with J gene TRBJ1-1; D is perhaps TRBD1 (6 bases). From germline, CDR1 is WSHSY and CDR2 SAAADI. There are 15 residues in the CDR3. Trimming pared 6 bases from V and 1 base from J, leaving 15 bases between. The CDR3, as DNA: TGCGCCAGCAGGCTACGAACAGGGTGGAACACTGAAGCTTTCTTT. Translated: CASRLRTGWNTEAFF.

This clone occurred once. The chain is built from TRBV6-5 and TRBJ2-5; 7 bases are shared with TRBD2. The CDR3 has 15 residues. V trimming: 2 bases; J trimming: 5 bases; junction bases outside the gene matches: 8. Germline assignment: CDR1 MNHEY and CDR2 SVGAGI. The CDR3 sequence: CASSYRKLAWETQYF. DNA of the CDR3: TGTGCCAGCAGTTACCGAAAACTAGCGTGGGAGACCCAGTACTTC.

V gene TRBV11-3 combines with J gene TRBJ2-1; 12 positions match TRBD2. Unmatched junction bases numbered 1, after V lost 2 bases and J lost 5 bases. Germline assignment: CDR1 SGHNT and CDR2 YENEEA. This CDR3 has 15 amino acids. The CDR3 DNA is TGTGCCAGCAGCTTAAGACTAGCGGGGGACAATGAGCAGTTCTTC. Translation gives CASSLRLAGDNEQFF. The variable domain in full, with the rest retrieved from reference TRBV11-3 and TRBJ2-1, is EAGVVQSPRYKIIEKKQPVAFWCNPISGHNTLYWYLQNLGQGPELLIRYENEEAVDDSQLPKDRFSAERLKGVDSTLKIQPAELGDSAVYLCASSLRLAGDNEQFFGPGTRLTVL.

CDR3 DNA sequence: TGTGCCAGCAGCTTGGACCCCCCAGGGGGAGACACTGAAGCTTTCTTT. This encodes CASSLDPPGGDTEAFF. The chain recombines TRBV5-5 with TRBJ1-1, with 7 bases fitting TRBD1. The V and J ends lost 0 bases and 3 bases, in that order; junction bases with no gene match: 8. The CDR3 has 16 residues. Germline V lookup: CDR1 SGHKS, CDR2 YYEKEE (reference sequence).

The chain is built from TRBV28 and TRBJ2-3, with 7 bases lining up with TRBD2. Per the germline V gene, CDR1 is MDHEN and CDR2 is SYDVKM. J gave up 5 bases and V 2 bases, and 7 bases lay outside the gene matches. The CDR3 has 15 residues. The CDR3 is CASSLGAGAGDTQYF. The CDR3 coding sequence is TGTGCCAGCAGTTTAGGGGCGGGAGCGGGAGATACGCAGTATTTT.

The chain combines TRBV15 with TRBJ2-1; D perhaps matches TRBD2 (5 bases). V was trimmed by 8 bases and J by 3 bases, leaving 14 bases between them. The CDR3 loop spans 14 amino acids. Germline V gene lookup returns CDR1 LNHNV and CDR2 YYDKDF (reference sequence). CDR3 nucleotide sequence: TGTGCCACCTCGAACGGGGTTAACTACAATGAGCAGTTCTTC. Translation: CATSNGVNYNEQFF.

The rearrangement links TRBV5-4 to TRBJ2-1, with 10 bases lining up with TRBD1. The ends lost 3 bases at V and 5 bases at J; junction bases unmatched: 5. The germline V gene has CDR1 SGHNT and CDR2 YYREEE (reference sequence). The CDR3 is 15 amino acids. For the CDR3, the DNA is TGTGCCAGCAGCTCAAGGACAGGGGGAAACAATGAGCAGTTCTTC. It yields the protein CASSSRTGGNNEQFF.

Comment on this clone: The junction shows a germline mismatch at one end, possibly a read error. The rearrangement links TRBV6-2 or TRBV6-3 to TRBJ2-7; TRBD2 agrees at 9 bases. From germline, CDR1 is MNHEY and CDR2 SVGEGT. The CDR3 totals 11 residues. CDR3 amino acids: CASSRGLASRF. The CDR3 DNA is TGTGCCAGCAGCCGCGGACTAGCGAGCCGTTTC.

This clone was seen more than once but under ten times. The rearrangement joins TRBV5-6 to TRBJ1-1; D gene uncertain. V lost 1 base, J lost 1 base, and 8 bases lay in between. The germline V gene has CDR1 SGHDT and CDR2 YYEEEE. The CDR3 extends over 14 amino acids. The DNA for the CDR3 is TGTGCCAGCAGCTTGATCGGTTCGAACACTGAAGCTTTCTTT. It encodes CASSLIGSNTEAFF.

The rearrangement uses TRBV5-1 and TRBJ2-7, with 7 bases identical to TRBD2. V shed 0 bases and J 3 bases; nucleotides not matched to a gene: 6. The CDR3 is 15 amino acids. From germline, CDR1 is SGHRS and CDR2 YFSETQ. The CDR3 loop reads CASSLVASGVYEQYF. The CDR3, as DNA: TGCGCCAGCAGCTTGGTGGCTAGCGGTGTCTACGAGCAGTACTTC.

The chain is built from TRBV9 and TRBJ2-1, with 10 positions matching TRBD1. Germline CDR1 SGDLS, CDR2 YYNGEE. V gave up 3 bases and J gave up 8 bases; unmatched junction bases: 8. This CDR3 has 15 amino acids. Here the CDR3 reads CASSASGQGRDEQFF. The CDR3 DNA reads as TGTGCCAGCAGCGCTTCGGGACAGGGGAGGGATGAGCAGTTCTTC. The full variable domain, completed using reference TRBV9 and TRBJ2-1, is DSGVTQTPKHLITATGQRVTLRCSPRSGDLSVYWYQQSLDQGLQFLIQYYNGEERAKGNILERFSAQQFPDLHSELNLSSLELGDSALYFCASSASGQGRDEQFFGPGTRLTVL.

This chain connects TRBV28 to TRBJ1-1, with unresolved D. Germline CDR1 is MDHEN and CDR2 is SYDVKM. This CDR3 spans 15 amino acids. V gave up 2 bases and J gave up 4 bases, with 14 bases separating them. CDR3 bases: TGTGCCAGCAGTTTAATTATCTCTGAGAGCACTGAAGCTTTCTTT. Translation gives CASSLIISESTEAFF.

This rearrangement joins TRBV7-2 to TRBJ1-2; D ambiguous. This CDR3 contains 14 residues. Trimming took 5 bases from V and 7 from J, leaving 17 bases between them. Germline lookup yields CDR1 SGHTA and CDR2 FQGNSA. CDR3 sequence: CASSQRLKAFGYTF. The CDR3 DNA reads as TGTGCCAGCAGCCAGAGGTTAAAGGCGTTTGGCTACACCTTC.

This clone came up once. The rearrangement links TRBV20-1 to TRBJ2-1; D possibly corresponds to TRBD2 (5 bases). The germline CDR1 and CDR2 sequences are DFQATT and SNEGSKA (reference sequence). V lost 2 bases, J lost 9 bases, and 8 bases lay in between. This CDR3 has 11 amino acids. The CDR3 loop reads CSARIGSEQFF. The CDR3 DNA is TGCAGTGCTAGAATAGGGAGTGAGCAGTTCTTC.